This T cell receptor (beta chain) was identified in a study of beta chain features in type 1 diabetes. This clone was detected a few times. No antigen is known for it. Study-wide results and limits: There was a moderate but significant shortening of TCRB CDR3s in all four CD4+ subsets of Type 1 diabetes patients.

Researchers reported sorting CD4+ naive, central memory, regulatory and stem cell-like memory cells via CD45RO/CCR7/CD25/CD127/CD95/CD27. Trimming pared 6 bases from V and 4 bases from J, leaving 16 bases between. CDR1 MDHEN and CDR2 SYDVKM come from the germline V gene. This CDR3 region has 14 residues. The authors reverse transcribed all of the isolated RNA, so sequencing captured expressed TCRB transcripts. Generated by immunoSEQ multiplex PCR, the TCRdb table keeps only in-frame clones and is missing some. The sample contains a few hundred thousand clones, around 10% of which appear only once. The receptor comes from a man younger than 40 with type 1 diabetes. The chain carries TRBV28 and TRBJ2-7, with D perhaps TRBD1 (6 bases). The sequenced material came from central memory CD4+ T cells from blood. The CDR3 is CASRIGGKGYEQYF. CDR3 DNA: TGTGCCAGCAGGATAGGGGGTAAAGGGTACGAGCAGTACTTC.